This T cell receptor beta chain was retrieved from a study of blood T cell repertoires in COVID-19. Using immunoSEQ multiplex PCR, the repertoire was profiled, and TCRdb retains in-frame clones only, with some absent. The sample contains a few hundred thousand clones, about 91% of which appear only once. Enrolled during active infection, Seattle patients were then followed longitudinally. Per germline, CDR1 SGHDT and CDR2 YYEEEE. The CDR3 runs 14 residues. The junction had 6 bases not matched to a gene; V was cut back by 5 bases and J by 4 bases. The chain is built from TRBV5-6 and TRBJ2-7; 10 bases fit TRBD1. This TCR was sampled from a woman in her twenties or thirties with COVID-19, enrolled during active disease. Sequences were obtained from peripheral blood. The CDR3 spells CASRTGTGAYEQYF. The DNA of the CDR3 is TGTGCCAGCAGAACCGGGACAGGGGCTTACGAGCAGTACTTC.